What follows are 26 T cell receptor beta chains derived from one specimen sequenced in a study of blood T cell repertoires in COVID-19. Assay used: immunoSEQ multiplex PCR; TCRdb lists only in-frame clones, some missing. The table records about 140,000 clones, 88% of them present only once. Sequenced: peripheral blood. These receptor sequences come from a man aged 55 to 69 with active or convalescent COVID-19.

The chain carries TRBV24-1 and TRBJ2-1, with 11 bases aligning to TRBD2. The junction had 4 bases not matched to a gene; V was cut back by 1 base and J by 6 bases. The CDR3 is 16 amino acids. Germline CDR1 and CDR2: KGHDR and SFDVKD. CDR3 in amino acids: CATSDFGGTSGNEQFF. The CDR3, as DNA: TGTGCCACCAGTGATTTTGGTGGGACTAGCGGCAATGAGCAGTTCTTC.

V usage is TRBV7-8 and J usage is TRBJ1-5; D is perhaps TRBD1 (6 bases). The CDR3 has 16 residues. V gave up 1 base and J gave up 0 bases, with 10 bases separating them. CDR1 is SGHVS and CDR2 is FQNEAQ in the germline V gene. CDR3 bases: TGTGCCAGCAGCTTAGGACAGGCCTATAGCAATCAGCCCCAGCATTTT. This sequence encodes CASSLGQAYSNQPQHF.

The CDR3 region is CASSLNSQRTYEQYF. The CDR3, as DNA: TGCGCCAGCAGCTTGAACAGCCAGCGGACCTACGAGCAGTACTTC. The chain is built from TRBV5-1 and TRBJ2-7; D is perhaps TRBD2 (5 bases). Per germline, CDR1 SGHRS and CDR2 YFSETQ. The CDR3 sequence is 15 residues long. Trimming removed 1 base from V and 2 bases from J, with 13 bases in between.

The chain uses TRBV5-1 and TRBJ1-1, with TRBD1 identical over 7 bases. The CDR3 sequence is 14 residues long. Germline CDR1 and CDR2: SGHRS and YFSETQ. Trimming removed 3 bases from V and 1 base from J; junction bases left unmatched: 3. This chain's CDR3 is CASSSTGKNTEAFF. Here the CDR3 DNA reads TGCGCCAGCAGCTCGACAGGGAAGAACACTGAAGCTTTCTTT.

This chain links TRBV19 with TRBJ2-6; D is undetermined. V lost 6 bases, J lost 3 bases, and 6 bases lay in between. The CDR3 covers 13 residues. The germline gives CDR1 LNHDA, CDR2 SQIVND (reference sequence). CDR3 DNA: TGTGCCAGTAGGGCATTTGGGGCCAACGTCCTGACTTTC. Its translation: CASRAFGANVLTF.

This chain joins TRBV6-5 and TRBJ1-1; D might be TRBD1 (6 bases). V was cut by 4 bases and J by 3 bases, with 18 bases left in between. Germline V CDR1 and CDR2: MNHEY, SVGAGI. This CDR3 has 16 residues. CDR3 sequence: CASSLQGLGLDTEAFF. The DNA for the CDR3 is TGTGCCAGCAGTTTACAGGGTTTGGGCTTGGACACTGAAGCTTTCTTT.

The rearrangement uses TRBV6-7 and TRBJ1-5; D not certain. TRBV6-7 counts as an open reading frame of uncertain function. Trimming took 5 bases from V and 3 from J, leaving 2 bases between them. This CDR3 is 11 amino acids long. The CDR3 loop is CASSHNQPQHF. The CDR3 DNA reads as TGTGCCAGCAGTCACAATCAGCCCCAGCATTTT.

The gene calls are TRBV6-5 and TRBJ1-5; 7 bases agree with TRBD1. The ends lost 6 bases at V and 6 bases at J; junction bases unmatched: 5. This CDR3 region has 13 residues. Germline V CDR1 and CDR2: MNHEY, SVGAGI. The CDR3 DNA is TGTGCCAGCAGCAACAGGGGTGGTCAGCCCCAGCATTTT. Residues: CASSNRGGQPQHF.

The V call is TRBV28, the J call TRBJ2-5; TRBD2 matches 9 bases. Unmatched junction bases numbered 5, after V lost 7 bases and J lost 2 bases. The length of the CDR3 is 14 residues. Germline CDR1 and CDR2: MDHEN and SYDVKM. The CDR3 DNA follows: TGTGCCAGCATTCCTAGCGGGAAGCAAGAGACCCAGTACTTC. Its translation: CASIPSGKQETQYF.

This chain uses TRBV18 with TRBJ2-1, with D possibly being TRBD2 (6 bases). The CDR3 is made up of 16 amino acids. Trimming took off 2 bases at V and 4 bases at J, with 15 bases between the two ends. Germline V gives CDR1 KGHSH, CDR2 LQKENI. CDR3 in DNA: TGTGCCAGCTCACCAGGTGGGCCTAGCGCTTACAATGAGCAGTTCTTC. Translated: CASSPGGPSAYNEQFF.

This clone was counted a single time. The chain couples TRBV24-1 to TRBJ2-3; TRBD1 aligns across 9 bases. The CDR3 covers 16 residues. J gave up 3 bases and V 4 bases, and 7 bases lay outside the gene matches. Looked up from germline, CDR1 is KGHDR and CDR2 is SFDVKD. Here the CDR3 DNA reads TGTGCCACCAGTGACCCGACAGGGGGGGGTACAGATACGCAGTATTTT. It translates to CATSDPTGGGTDTQYF.

This chain connects TRBV18 to TRBJ1-1; maybe TRBD1 (6 bases). Germline values: CDR1 KGHSH, CDR2 LQKENI. The length of the CDR3 is 15 residues. Trimming pared 6 bases from V and 8 bases from J, leaving 22 bases between. The CDR3 nucleotides read TGTGCCAGCTCTCTTAGACAGGCCGGGGATTCGGAAGCTTTCTTT. Its translation: CASSLRQAGDSEAFF.

The gene calls are TRBV21-1 and TRBJ1-5; TRBD1, the table's D call, lacks a check against the DNA. TRBV21-1 is termed a pseudogene. CDR3 size: 15 residues. CDR3 residues: CASSFKQGADQPQHF. CDR3 nucleotides: TGTGCCAGCAGCTTTAAACAGGGGGCCGATCAGCCCCAGCATTTT.

V usage is TRBV19 and J usage is TRBJ2-7; maybe TRBD1 (6 bases). V was cut by 6 bases and J by 2 bases, with 8 bases left in between. Germline-derived CDR1 and CDR2 are LNHDA and SQIVND (reference sequence). The CDR3 length is 12 residues. The CDR3 sequence: CASRQGPYEQYF. The CDR3 DNA sequence: TGTGCCAGTAGACAGGGCCCCTACGAGCAGTACTTC. The complete variable domain, with remaining parts taken from reference TRBV19 and TRBJ2-7, reads DGGITQSPKYLFRKEGQNVTLSCEQNLNHDAMYWYRQDPGQGLRLIYYSQIVNDFQKGDIAEGYSVSREKKESFPLTVTSAQKNPTAFYLCASRQGPYEQYFGPGTRLTVT.

The chain joins TRBV20-1 to TRBJ2-2; TRBD2 might be the D (6 bases). CDR1 and CDR2 (germline): DFQATT, SNEGSKA (reference sequence). The V end lost 3 bases, the J end lost 4 bases, and 12 bases lay between the germline ends. The CDR3 sequence is 14 residues long. CDR3 coding DNA: TGCAGTGCTAGTTACGGAGGGACCACCGGGGAGCTGTTTTTT. This gives the protein CSASYGGTTGELFF.

The chain joins TRBV11-2 to TRBJ1-2; D gene ambiguous. The V end was cut by 3 bases, the J end by 1 base, with 3 bases between. This CDR3 spans 12 amino acids. Germline lookup yields CDR1 SGHAT and CDR2 FQNNGV. CDR3 loop: CASSFINYGYTF. Here the CDR3 DNA reads TGTGCCAGCAGCTTTATTAACTATGGCTACACCTTC. Looking up the rest from reference TRBV11-2 and TRBJ1-2 gives the full variable domain: EAGVAQSPRYKIIEKRQSVAFWCNPISGHATLYWYQQILGQGPKLLIQFQNNGVVDDSQLPKDRFSAERLKGVDSTLKIQPAKLEDSAVYLCASSFINYGYTFGSGTRLTVV.

V is TRBV5-1 and J is TRBJ2-7, with 8 nucleotides matching TRBD1. The CDR3 is made up of 15 amino acids. CDR1 is SGHRS and CDR2 is YFSETQ in the germline V gene. The junction had 13 bases not matched to a gene; V was cut back by 6 bases and J by 5 bases. CDR3 coding DNA: TGCGCCAGCAACCCCCTTGGGGACAGGATGCACGAGCAGTACTTC. It translates to CASNPLGDRMHEQYF.

The rearrangement joins TRBV24-1 to TRBJ2-2; 8 nucleotides match TRBD1. Germline V gene lookup returns CDR1 KGHDR and CDR2 SFDVKD. The V gene end was trimmed by 4 bases and the J gene end by 6 bases; junction bases not matched to a gene: 9. The CDR3 is made up of 16 amino acids. The CDR3, as DNA: TGTGCCACCAGTGAATTAGGACAGGGAAGGGCCGGGGAGCTGTTTTTT. The encoded protein is CATSELGQGRAGELFF.

The V and J genes are TRBV24-1 and TRBJ2-3; D unresolved. This CDR3 region has 16 residues. CDR1 KGHDR and CDR2 SFDVKD come from the germline V gene. V shed 3 bases and J shed 2 bases, with 14 bases lying between them. CDR3 amino acids: CATSDTKLAYTDTQYF. CDR3 DNA: TGTGCCACCAGTGATACCAAGTTGGCATACACAGATACGCAGTATTTT.

The count of this clone is one. This sequence joins TRBV5-1 and TRBJ2-7; D perhaps matches TRBD1 (7 bases). Germline V gene data show CDR1 as SGHRS and CDR2 as YFSETQ. Trimming left V 0 bases short and J 5 bases short, with 15 bases between. The CDR3 covers 15 residues. The CDR3 sequence: CASSLAVGGGDEQYF. The CDR3 DNA reads as TGCGCCAGCAGCTTGGCCGTAGGGGGCGGGGACGAGCAGTACTTC.

This clone has just a few counts. This chain uses TRBV7-9 with TRBJ2-6; 7 positions match TRBD2. CDR1 and CDR2 (germline): SEHNR, FQNEAQ (reference sequence). This CDR3 is 14 amino acids long. Trimming removed 4 bases from V and 5 bases from J; junction bases left unmatched: 2. Here the CDR3 DNA reads TGTGCCAGCAGCTGGGGGGGTAGGGCCAACGTCCTGACTTTC. Encoded protein: CASSWGGRANVLTF.

V gene TRBV5-4 combines with J gene TRBJ1-3; D gene uncertain. The CDR3 totals 15 residues. CDR1 SGHNT and CDR2 YYREEE come from the germline V gene (reference sequence). V lost 4 bases and J lost 0, with 11 bases in between. Written as DNA, the CDR3 is TGTGCCAGCAGCAATACTCATATCTCTGGAAACACCATATATTTT. Protein: CASSNTHISGNTIYF.

The chain has TRBV4-1 and TRBJ2-1; 10 bases line up with TRBD2. The CDR3 length is 14 residues. V shed 3 bases, J shed 9 bases, and the junction held 5 bases outside the gene matches. Germline CDR1 is MGHRA and CDR2 is YSYEKL. Written as DNA, the CDR3 is TGCGCCAGCAGCCAGGGGCTAGCGGGAGTTGAGCAGTTCTTC. Its translation is CASSQGLAGVEQFF.

V usage is TRBV18 and J usage is TRBJ2-5; D is perhaps TRBD2 (5 bases). Trimming removed 2 bases at V and 4 bases at J, with 5 bases between. The CDR3 spans 12 residues. Per germline, CDR1 KGHSH and CDR2 LQKENI. The CDR3, as DNA: TGTGCCAGCTCACCAGGGAGAGAGACCCAGTACTTC. It translates to CASSPGRETQYF.

The J gene is TRBJ2-2, the V gene TRBV24-1; D not resolved. Deletions cut 5 bases from V and 7 bases from J, with 13 bases between. In germline, CDR1 is KGHDR, CDR2 SFDVKD. The CDR3 is made up of 14 amino acids. Here the CDR3 DNA reads TGTGCCACCAGTGCCCGTTACGCGGACGGGGAGCTGTTTTTT. This translates into CATSARYADGELFF.

The rearrangement joins TRBV27 to TRBJ2-7; TRBD2 agrees at 9 bases. Germline assignment: CDR1 MNHEY and CDR2 SMNVEV (reference sequence). The CDR3 runs 14 residues. V gave up 6 bases and J gave up 4 bases; unmatched junction bases: 7. This CDR3 is CASRGSGRSYEQYF. The CDR3 bases are TGTGCCAGCAGAGGGAGCGGGAGGTCTTACGAGCAGTACTTC.